The 8 T cell receptor beta chains below come from one sample, sequenced in a study of Graves' ophthalmopathy and Graves' hyperthyroidism. The authors amplified TCR beta CDR3 regions, and they did so from RNA transcripts for repertoire sequencing. Second-round multiplex PCR came after a first-round RT-PCR that employed HTBI primers. TCRdb independently ran MiXCR on the multiplex PCR reads; one entry per CDR3 protein. Of about 480,000 distinct CDR3 sequences listed, approximately 14% are singletons. The sequenced sample was blood. These receptors originate from a woman aged 25 to 39 with Graves' ophthalmopathy.

This clonotype was counted many times. V is TRBV28 and J is TRBJ2-7; 9 bases agree with TRBD1. CDR1 is MDHEN, CDR2 SYDVKM, per germline. The CDR3 is made up of 17 amino acids. Trimming at V came to 3 bases and at J to 0 bases, leaving 9 bases not matched to a gene. The chain's CDR3 is CASSFSGAGQGSYEQYF. In nucleotides, the CDR3 is TGTGCCAGCAGTTTTTCGGGAGCGGGACAGGGCTCCTACGAGCAGTACTTC.

Ten or more counts support this clonotype. The chain couples TRBV6-2 or TRBV6-3 to TRBJ1-1; a possible D gene is TRBD1 (5 bases). CDR1 is MNHEY, CDR2 SVGEGT, per germline. This CDR3 has 13 residues. V dropped 5 bases and J dropped 4 bases, with 11 bases sitting between them. In DNA, the CDR3 is TGTGCCAGCAGTCCGCAGGGTTTCACTGAAGCTTTCTTT. It translates to CASSPQGFTEAFF.

The sample holds many counts of this clonotype. V is TRBV15 and J is TRBJ1-2, with unresolved D. The CDR3 has 14 residues. The germline V gene encodes CDR1 LNHNV and CDR2 YYDKDF (reference sequence). V was pared by 1 base and J by 4 bases, with 10 bases between. The CDR3 DNA follows: TGTGCCACCAGCAGAGGGGGAGGACGCTATGGCTACACCTTC. Protein product: CATSRGGGRYGYTF.

This clonotype has ten or more counts. The V call is TRBV2, the J call TRBJ2-2; TRBD1 aligns across 7 bases. This CDR3 has 15 residues. Germline CDR1 is SNHLY and CDR2 is FYNNEI. The junction had 11 bases not matched to a gene; V was cut back by 6 bases and J by 7 bases. In DNA form, the CDR3 reads TGTGCCAGCAGCGGACAGGTTCAATTACTCGGGGAGCTGTTTTTT. Its protein is CASSGQVQLLGELFF.

This clonotype was observed many times. The chain is built from TRBV3-1 and TRBJ2-5, with D maybe TRBD1 (6 bases). Germline V CDR1 and CDR2: LGHDT, YNNKEL (reference sequence). The V gene lost 4 bases and the J gene lost 4 bases, with 13 bases spanning the gap. The CDR3 covers 14 residues. The CDR3 nucleotides read TGTGCCAGCAGCCCGAGAGGGGGAGCAGAGACCCAGTACTTC. It yields the protein CASSPRGGAETQYF.

The gene calls are TRBV20-1 and TRBJ1-2; D unresolved. From germline, CDR1 is DFQATT and CDR2 SNEGSKA (reference sequence). Trimming shortened V by 0 bases and J by 4 bases, and 15 bases separated the two germline ends. The CDR3 is made up of 15 amino acids. CDR3 in amino acids: CSARDFPDGPYGYTF. CDR3 sequence (DNA): TGCAGTGCTAGAGATTTTCCGGACGGCCCCTATGGCTACACCTTC.

This clonotype was recorded at least ten times. The V and J genes are TRBV2 and TRBJ2-5; maybe TRBD2 (7 bases). V was pared by 5 bases and J by 4 bases, with 17 bases between. This CDR3 spans 15 amino acids. Germline V gives CDR1 SNHLY, CDR2 FYNNEI. The CDR3 coding sequence is TGTGCCAGCAGTTCGTCCGAAAGGGGGGGAGAGACCCAGTACTTC. Its protein product is CASSSSERGGETQYF.

This clonotype was detected ten times or more. CDR3 protein: CASSLDPLGSTRGYTF. CDR3 sequence (DNA): TGTGCCAGCAGCCTCGATCCACTGGGATCCACGAGGGGCTACACCTTC. The V gene is TRBV11-2, the J gene TRBJ1-2; D remains unclear. CDR1 SGHAT and CDR2 FQNNGV come from the germline V gene. Trimming cost V 5 bases and J 8 bases, with 24 bases left between them. The CDR3 covers 16 residues.